This entry lists 8 T cell receptor beta chains sequenced from one sample in a study of blood T cells in healthy people across ages. Next came a second PCR, run for about 7 to 12 cycles, which used a sample-barcoded 5' primer along with a J-beta primer mix. TCRdb analysed the 5' RACE reads with MiXCR anew, one entry per CDR3 protein. There are roughly 640,000 distinct CDR3 sequences in the sample; around 31% occur only once, and 15% to 19% lies in the top ten. Material: blood. The receptors were gathered from a woman older than 75 in good health.

The genes are TRBV28 and TRBJ2-1; no firm D call. In germline, CDR1 is MDHEN, CDR2 SYDVKM. V lost 2 bases and J 9 bases, leaving 17 bases between the germline ends. The CDR3 is 15 residues long. CDR3 coding DNA: TGTGCCAGCAGTTTAGTACGTGGCTGGCCTTCTGAGCAGTTCTTC. Translation gives CASSLVRGWPSEQFF. Together with reference TRBV28 and TRBJ2-1, the CDR3 gives the full variable domain: DVKVTQSSRYLVKRTGEKVFLECVQDMDHENMFWYRQDPGLGLRLIYFSYDVKMKEKGDIPEGYSVSREKKERFSLILESASTNQTSMYLCASSLVRGWPSEQFFGPGTRLTVL.

This rearrangement joins TRBV20-1 to TRBJ2-5; 11 bases are a match to TRBD2. The J segment lost 1 base and the V segment lost 2 bases, leaving 6 bases of the junction unmatched. Germline lookup yields CDR1 DFQATT and CDR2 SNEGSKA (reference sequence). The CDR3 has 16 residues. CDR3 sequence (DNA): TGCAGTGCTAGACCTACTAGCGGGGGATTCCAAGAGACCCAGTACTTC. Its translation: CSARPTSGGFQETQYF.

The V call is TRBV7-2, the J call TRBJ1-2; unclear D gene. Germline CDR1 SGHTA, CDR2 FQGNSA. CDR3 length: 16 residues. V lost 0 bases, J lost 0 bases, and 11 bases lay in between. CDR3 loop: CASSLAGGSSNYGYTF. For the CDR3, the DNA is TGTGCCAGCAGCTTAGCAGGCGGTAGCTCTAACTATGGCTACACCTTC.

Many counts were recorded for this clonotype. This chain links TRBV2 with TRBJ2-1; no reliable D call. The CDR3 spans 14 residues. Germline assignment: CDR1 SNHLY and CDR2 FYNNEI. The V end lost 7 bases, the J end lost 2 bases, and 12 bases lay between the germline ends. Here the CDR3 DNA reads TGTGCCAGCAACCAGGTGCTCGCCTACAATGAGCAGTTCTTC. As protein: CASNQVLAYNEQFF.

This chain joins TRBV2 and TRBJ1-1; TRBD1 matches at 7 bases. Looked up from germline, CDR1 is SNHLY and CDR2 is FYNNEI. The ends lost 6 bases at V and 0 bases at J; junction bases unmatched: 13. The CDR3 sequence is 17 residues long. The CDR3 DNA reads as TGTGCCAGCAGGCTTCACTCGGGACAGAGTATGAACACTGAAGCTTTCTTT. As protein: CASRLHSGQSMNTEAFF.

Comments on this clonotype: A much larger clone is a single base away; this may be a read error. V and J are TRBV20-1 and TRBJ2-1; D gene uncertain. Germline assignment: CDR1 DFQATT and CDR2 SNEGSKA (reference sequence). The CDR3 contains 13 residues. CDR3 residues: CSVRRDSYNEQFF. The CDR3 nucleotides are TGCAGTGTTAGAAGGGATAGTTACAATGAGCAGTTCTTC.

This clonotype occurred many times. The V and J genes are TRBV7-2 and TRBJ2-5; possibly TRBD1 for D (5 bases). The germline V and J ends were trimmed by 5 bases and 5 bases, with 12 bases remaining between them. Germline assignment: CDR1 SGHTA and CDR2 FQGNSA. The CDR3 consists of 13 residues. CDR3 in amino acids: CASSIQVAETQYF. In DNA form, the CDR3 reads TGTGCCAGCAGCATACAGGTGGCGGAGACCCAGTACTTC.

The J gene is TRBJ1-5, the V gene TRBV20-1; unclear D gene. CDR3 length: 15 residues. Germline CDR1 reads DFQATT; CDR2 reads SNEGSKA (reference sequence). V lost 0 bases, J lost 2 bases, and 11 bases lay in between. Written as DNA, the CDR3 is TGCAGTGCTAGAGAACCGGGTTGGGGCAATCAGCCCCAGCATTTT. Its translation: CSAREPGWGNQPQHF.